This entry lists 3 T cell receptor beta chains sequenced from one sample in a study of T cells of healthy individuals. TCRdb re-called the 5' RACE reads through MiXCR, storing one row per CDR3 protein. This table holds about 96,000 distinct CDR3 sequences, 17% found once. The source is a human donor in good health.

The chain recombines TRBV4-3 with TRBJ2-1, with 8 bases matching TRBD2. V lost 3 bases to trimming and J lost 5 bases; unmatched junction nucleotides: 6. Germline V lookup: CDR1 LGHNA, CDR2 YSLEER. This CDR3 is 15 amino acids long. The CDR3 loop reads CASSQSGSRDNEQFF. DNA for the CDR3: TGCGCCAGCAGCCAGAGCGGGAGTAGGGACAATGAGCAGTTCTTC.

This clonotype was seen more than once but under ten times. This sequence joins TRBV5-4 and TRBJ2-1; a weak D match, TRBD2 (5 bases). Looked up from germline, CDR1 is SGHNT and CDR2 is YYREEE (reference sequence). The CDR3 covers 15 residues. Trimming stripped 4 bases from V and 1 base from J, with 12 bases between. CDR3 sequence reads: CASSPRATSYNEQFF. CDR3 sequence (DNA): TGTGCCAGCAGCCCGCGGGCCACGTCCTACAATGAGCAGTTCTTC.

The J gene is TRBJ1-1, the V gene TRBV7-9, with a possible D match to TRBD1 (5 bases). Trimming cost V 5 bases and J 6 bases, with 16 bases left between them. CDR1 and CDR2 from the germline V gene are SEHNR and FQNEAQ (reference sequence). The CDR3 has 14 residues. CDR3 nucleotide sequence: TGTGCCAGCAGCCCTGCAGGGATTAGGTCTGAAGCTTTCTTT. This gives the protein CASSPAGIRSEAFF.